The 31 T cell receptor beta chains reported below all come from one sample, sequenced in a study of cytomegalovirus exposure and HLA in healthy donors. The PCR contained 60 Vbeta and 13 Jbeta primers. Measured with immunoSEQ multiplex PCR; TCRdb has only the in-frame clones, and not every one. The repertoire holds approximately 140,000 clones, roughly 62% seen once, with 1.8% in the top ten. The material sequenced was PBMCs. These receptor sequences come from a male donor in good health and CMV-seronegative.

The rearrangement links TRBV21-1 to TRBJ2-7; TRBD2 is the table's D call and was not checked against the DNA. TRBV21-1 is classified as a pseudogene. The CDR3 is 15 amino acids. CDR3 bases: TGTGCCAGCAGCAATTGCGGGGCCTTGACCTGCGAGCAGTACTTC. The encoded protein is CASSNCGALTCEQYF.

The CDR3 DNA sequence: TGTGCCAGCAGCCCCGTTAGGACAGGGGGACTAATAGGGGCTGAAAAACTGTTTTTT. Amino acids: CASSPVRTGGLIGAEKLFF. The chain carries TRBV2 and TRBJ1-4, with 10 bases that match TRBD1. This CDR3 spans 19 amino acids. Germline loops: CDR1 SNHLY, CDR2 FYNNEI. The V and J ends lost 6 bases and 7 bases, in that order; junction bases with no gene match: 20.

A few counts support this clone. This chain uses TRBV6-5 with TRBJ1-4; D possibly corresponds to TRBD1 (5 bases). The ends were cut back, 4 bases at V and 8 bases at J, with 17 bases in the middle. There are 15 residues in the CDR3. Per germline, CDR1 MNHEY and CDR2 SVGAGI. The CDR3 reads CASSSNRNVEEKLFF. CDR3 in DNA: TGTGCCAGCAGTTCCAACAGGAATGTGGAGGAAAAACTGTTTTTT.

The chain recombines TRBV7-2 with TRBJ1-2; 7 bases map to TRBD1. The V gene's germline CDR1 is SGHTA and CDR2 FQGNSA. Losses at the gene ends were 5 bases for V and 0 bases for J; bases not matched to a gene: 6. The CDR3 length is 15 residues. In DNA form, the CDR3 reads TGTGCCAGCAGCATGACAGGGTTAGCTAACTATGGCTACACCTTC. Its translation is CASSMTGLANYGYTF.

Details on this clone: This same CDR3 is encoded by further DNA sequences in the sample. This sequence joins TRBV18 and TRBJ1-1; perhaps TRBD1 as D (6 bases). Germline V gives CDR1 KGHSH, CDR2 LQKENI. The CDR3 length is 15 residues. The germline V and J ends were trimmed by 1 base and 4 bases, with 13 bases remaining between them. The CDR3, as DNA: TGTGCCAGCTCACCACTCCGGACAGAAATCACTGAAGCTTTCTTT. Translated: CASSPLRTEITEAFF.

As DNA, the CDR3 is TGCGCCAGCAGCTTGGGTAGCGGCGCCTACAATGAGCAGTTCTTC. Its translation is CASSLGSGAYNEQFF. V and J are TRBV5-1 and TRBJ2-1; D is possibly TRBD2 (6 bases). The V end lost 0 bases, the J end lost 2 bases, and 9 bases lay between the germline ends. This CDR3 comprises 15 residues. Germline V gene sequence: CDR1 SGHRS, CDR2 YFSETQ.

This clone was recorded a few times. The sample holds other DNA sequences that translate to the same CDR3. The chain links TRBV7-2 to TRBJ2-1; TRBD2 aligns across 12 bases. CDR3 length: 16 residues. Trimming cost V 5 bases and J 2 bases; bases outside gene matches: 4. Germline V gene lookup returns CDR1 SGHTA and CDR2 FQGNSA. CDR3 residues: CASSRLAGGTYNEQFF. For the CDR3, the DNA is TGTGCCAGCAGCCGTCTAGCGGGGGGGACCTACAATGAGCAGTTCTTC.

The chain couples TRBV4-3 to TRBJ1-5; a weak D match, TRBD1 (5 bases). The V end lost 0 bases, the J end lost 4 bases, and 10 bases lay between the germline ends. Per the germline V gene, CDR1 is LGHNA and CDR2 is YSLEER. This CDR3 spans 15 amino acids. CDR3 region: CASSQDWGDNQPQHF. The CDR3 bases are TGCGCCAGCAGCCAAGATTGGGGGGATAATCAGCCCCAGCATTTT.

CDR3 bases: TGTGCCAGCAACGTCAGGGACTTTTCACCCCTCCACTTT. Protein product: CASNVRDFSPLHF. This sequence joins TRBV6-1 and TRBJ1-6; D may be TRBD1 (5 bases). The CDR3 length is 13 residues. V was trimmed by 7 bases and J by 9 bases, leaving 13 bases between them. Germline V gives CDR1 MNHNS, CDR2 SASEGT.

This clone appeared once. The genes are TRBV30 and TRBJ2-5, with unresolved D. Germline V gene lookup returns CDR1 GTSNPN and CDR2 SVGIG (reference sequence). V was shortened by 4 bases and J by 4 bases, with 7 bases between the two germline ends. CDR3 size: 11 residues. The CDR3 is CAWTALETQYF. The CDR3 DNA reads as TGTGCCTGGACAGCGTTAGAGACCCAGTACTTC.

This chain links TRBV27 with TRBJ2-1; a weak D match, TRBD2 (7 bases). Germline CDR1 reads MNHEY; CDR2 reads SMNVEV (reference sequence). V was clipped by 3 bases and J by 5 bases, with 20 bases between them. The CDR3 is made up of 17 amino acids. For the CDR3, the DNA is TGTGCCAGCAGTTTCCGTAAACAGGGAGGGCCCCACAATGAGCAGTTCTTC. Translation gives CASSFRKQGGPHNEQFF.

V and J are TRBV11-2 and TRBJ2-7; D is undetermined. With 6 bases removed from V and 9 bases from J, the gap between germline ends came to 12 bases. The CDR3 consists of 11 residues. CDR1 and CDR2 (germline): SGHAT, FQNNGV. CDR3 in DNA: TGTGCCAGCAGGGCTACGACACTGCAGTACTTC. Translated, it gives CASRATTLQYF.

This clone was recorded once. V gene TRBV5-4 combines with J gene TRBJ2-2; 12 bases align to TRBD2. The CDR3 covers 14 residues. Trimming removed 3 bases from V and 6 bases from J; junction bases left unmatched: 0. Germline V gene lookup returns CDR1 SGHNT and CDR2 YYREEE (reference sequence). The CDR3 DNA sequence: TGTGCCAGCAGCTCTAGCGGGGGGGCCGGGGAGCTGTTTTTT. As protein: CASSSSGGAGELFF.

The genes are TRBV6-5 and TRBJ1-5; TRBD1 matches at 7 bases. Germline loops: CDR1 MNHEY, CDR2 SVGAGI. The CDR3 is 15 residues long. V gave up 0 bases and J gave up 3 bases; unmatched junction bases: 2. The CDR3 spells CASSYSGQNNQPQHF. The CDR3 coding sequence is TGTGCCAGCAGTTACTCGGGACAGAACAATCAGCCCCAGCATTTT.

CDR3 in DNA: TGTGCCAGCAGACAGGGACAGGGCCATAAAACTAATGAAAAACTGTTTTTT. The encoded protein is CASRQGQGHKTNEKLFF. V usage is TRBV5-8 and J usage is TRBJ1-4; TRBD1 matches 9 bases. Germline lookup yields CDR1 SGHTS and CDR2 YDEGEE. The CDR3 runs 17 residues. With 5 bases clipped from V and 1 base from J, the junction kept 9 bases outside the gene matches.

The rearrangement uses TRBV5-1 and TRBJ2-5; 8 nucleotides line up with TRBD2. Germline V gene lookup returns CDR1 SGHRS and CDR2 YFSETQ. V lost 4 bases, J lost 5 bases, and 10 bases stayed unmatched. This CDR3 is 15 amino acids long. CDR3 nucleotide sequence: TGCGCCAGCAGCGTGGGGGTAGCGGGGCCGGAGACCCAGTACTTC. This sequence encodes CASSVGVAGPETQYF.

The chain employs TRBV11-2 and TRBJ2-7; TRBD1 matches at 9 bases. The CDR3 is 15 residues long. Germline trimming cut 7 bases from V and 2 bases from J; bases unmatched to any gene: 9. Germline loops: CDR1 SGHAT, CDR2 FQNNGV. The CDR3 DNA reads as TGTGCCAGCAACCAAAGGGACAGGGTCGCCTACGAGCAGTACTTC. As protein: CASNQRDRVAYEQYF.

The chain links TRBV9 to TRBJ2-3; D possibly corresponds to TRBD2 (7 bases). V lost 4 bases and J 2 bases, leaving 17 bases between the germline ends. CDR1 and CDR2 from the germline V gene are SGDLS and YYNGEE. The CDR3 totals 16 residues. The CDR3 protein is CASSLGGGPSTDTQYF. In DNA, the CDR3 is TGTGCCAGCAGCCTAGGGGGGGGACCTTCCACAGATACGCAGTATTTT.

This clone has just one count. The chain recombines TRBV5-1 with TRBJ2-2; TRBD1 matches 7 bases. Trimming removed 4 bases from V and 5 bases from J; junction bases left unmatched: 11. CDR1 and CDR2 from the germline V gene are SGHRS and YFSETQ. The CDR3 is made up of 16 amino acids. CDR3 sequence reads: CASSAYDRDGTGELFF. The CDR3 nucleotides are TGCGCCAGCAGCGCTTACGACAGGGACGGGACCGGGGAGCTGTTTTTT.

The rearrangement joins TRBV9 to TRBJ1-5, with D possibly TRBD1 on 6 matching bases. The CDR3 covers 15 residues. With 4 bases removed from V and 5 bases from J, the gap between germline ends came to 16 bases. The germline gives CDR1 SGDLS, CDR2 YYNGEE. The CDR3 coding sequence is TGTGCCAGCAGCTTCCGGGGGGGCGCCGATCAGCCCCAGCATTTT. Residues: CASSFRGGADQPQHF.

The genes are TRBV5-1 and TRBJ2-5, with D possibly TRBD2 on 6 matching bases. V lost 4 bases to trimming and J lost 11 bases, with 12 bases between them. This CDR3 is built from 11 residues. Germline V gene sequence: CDR1 SGHRS, CDR2 YFSETQ. This CDR3 is CASSPGREQYF. CDR3 DNA sequence: TGCGCCAGCAGCCCAGGCCGGGAGCAGTACTTC. Combining the CDR3 with reference TRBV5-1 and TRBJ2-5 gives the whole variable domain KAGVTQTPRYLIKTRGQQVTLSCSPISGHRSVSWYQQTPGQGLQFLFEYFSETQRNKGNFPGRFSGRQFSNSRSEMNVSTLELGDSALYLCASSPGREQYFGPGTRLLVL.

This clone was seen only a few times. The V and J genes are TRBV5-1 and TRBJ2-5; TRBD2 aligns across 13 bases. CDR3 length: 16 amino acids. V lost 2 bases and J lost 2; bases outside the gene matches: 3. CDR1 is SGHRS and CDR2 is YFSETQ in the germline V gene. The CDR3 region has the DNA TGCGCCAGCAGCTTTGGGACTAGCGGGGCACAAGAGACCCAGTACTTC. Encoded protein: CASSFGTSGAQETQYF. Drawing the rest from reference TRBV5-1 and TRBJ2-5, the complete variable domain is KAGVTQTPRYLIKTRGQQVTLSCSPISGHRSVSWYQQTPGQGLQFLFEYFSETQRNKGNFPGRFSGRQFSNSRSEMNVSTLELGDSALYLCASSFGTSGAQETQYFGPGTRLLVL.

This clone was recorded many times. The CDR3 reads CASSLRTGRTEAFF. The DNA for the CDR3 is TGCGCCAGCAGCCTGCGGACAGGGCGAACTGAAGCTTTCTTT. The V and J genes are TRBV4-1 and TRBJ1-1; TRBD1 aligns across 8 bases. CDR3 length: 14 amino acids. V was clipped by 4 bases and J by 5 bases; unmatched bases: 6. The germline CDR1 and CDR2 sequences are MGHRA and YSYEKL.

This clone was seen only a few times. The chain couples TRBV2 to TRBJ2-1, with 8 bases fitting TRBD2. CDR3 size: 15 residues. The germline V gene has CDR1 SNHLY and CDR2 FYNNEI. V trimming: 4 bases; J trimming: 6 bases; junction bases outside the gene matches: 8. Written as DNA, the CDR3 is TGTGCCAGCAGTGGTGATAGCGGGGCCTTCAATGAGCAGTTCTTC. Residues: CASSGDSGAFNEQFF.

This clone occurred a few times. Other DNA sequences of this sample code for an identical CDR3. The rearrangement uses TRBV6-5 and TRBJ1-6; D remains unclear. CDR3 size: 14 residues. Germline CDR1 MNHEY, CDR2 SVGAGI. V was cut by 2 bases and J by 8 bases, with 10 bases left in between. Here the CDR3 reads CASSYNSEDSPLHF. The CDR3, as DNA: TGTGCCAGCAGTTACAATTCCGAGGATTCACCCCTCCACTTT.

The J gene is TRBJ1-6, the V gene TRBV5-6; TRBD1 might be the D (6 bases). CDR3 length equals 12 residues. The V gene's germline CDR1 is SGHDT and CDR2 YYEEEE. V was shortened by 3 bases and J by 13 bases, with 11 bases between the two germline ends. The CDR3 DNA sequence: TGTGCCAGCAGCTGGGGGGGGGCTCCCCTCCACTTT. Translation gives CASSWGGAPLHF.

This chain joins TRBV5-1 and TRBJ2-2, with 10 bases lining up with TRBD2. CDR3 size: 16 residues. CDR1 SGHRS and CDR2 YFSETQ come from the germline V gene. The ends lost 0 bases at V and 6 bases at J; junction bases unmatched: 5. CDR3 bases: TGCGCCAGCAGCTTGGCGTTCGGGACTAGCGCCGGGGAGCTGTTTTTT. It translates to CASSLAFGTSAGELFF.

This rearrangement joins TRBV7-2 to TRBJ1-4; D may be TRBD1 (6 bases). Germline CDR1 SGHTA, CDR2 FQGNSA. The V and J ends lost 4 bases and 7 bases respectively, with 16 bases between them. The CDR3 spans 15 residues. CDR3 loop: CASSYSGATFEKLFF. In DNA, the CDR3 is TGTGCCAGCAGCTACTCAGGGGCTACCTTTGAAAAACTGTTTTTT.

This chain uses TRBV6-6 with TRBJ1-5; D ambiguous. V was shortened by 2 bases and J by 6 bases, with 5 bases between the two germline ends. Germline CDR1 and CDR2: MNHNY and SVGAGI (reference sequence). CDR3 size: 12 residues. In nucleotides, the CDR3 is TGTGCCAGCAGTTACCCCAGTCAGCCCCAGCATTTT. This sequence encodes CASSYPSQPQHF.

V is TRBV30 and J is TRBJ1-5, with 9 bases matching TRBD1. Germline V gives CDR1 GTSNPN, CDR2 SVGIG (reference sequence). The CDR3 has 13 amino acids. The junction had 0 bases not matched to a gene; V was cut back by 1 base and J by 5 bases. The CDR3 region has the DNA TGTGCCTGGAGTGGACAGGGGGATCAGCCCCAGCATTTT. This sequence encodes CAWSGQGDQPQHF. The entire variable domain, with the rest obtained from reference TRBV30 and TRBJ1-5, is as follows: SQTIHQWPATLVQPVGSPLSLECTVEGTSNPNLYWYRQAAGRGLQLLFYSVGIGQISSEVPQNLSASRPQDRQFILSSKKLLLSDSGFYLCAWSGQGDQPQHFGDGTRLSIL.

The V gene is TRBV5-8, the J gene TRBJ1-5; D uncertain. The CDR3 runs 14 residues. Germline values: CDR1 SGHTS, CDR2 YDEGEE. V lost 3 bases to trimming and J lost 6 bases, with 13 bases between them. DNA for the CDR3: TGTGCCAGCAGCTGGGTGACCCGGGGTCAGCCCCAGCATTTT. Protein product: CASSWVTRGQPQHF.